Shown below are 9 T cell receptor beta chains from a single sample sequenced in a study of Ad26.COV2.S vaccination and SARS-CoV-2 variants. Some clones are missing from TCRdb's copy, which holds only in-frame ones; the method was immunoSEQ multiplex PCR. This sample has about 440,000 clones, with 90% found just once. Regarding treatment: roughly 20 received Ad26.COV2.S at low or high dose, single or two shots; about five received placebo; per-sample allocation not given. The study sampled participants on day 63 after the first vaccine or placebo injection. The sequenced sample was peripheral blood, obtained in a trial of Ad26.COV2.S vaccine versus placebo. The receptors here all came from a person aged 18 to 65 who received the Ad26.COV2.S COVID-19 vaccine or a placebo.

The chain has TRBV7-2 and TRBJ2-1; D unresolved. Deletions cut 5 bases from V and 0 bases from J, with 5 bases between. The CDR3 totals 13 residues. Germline values: CDR1 SGHTA, CDR2 FQGNSA. CDR3 loop: CASSRYSYNEQFF. The DNA for the CDR3 is TGTGCCAGCAGCAGGTACTCCTACAATGAGCAGTTCTTC. Based on the CDR3 plus reference TRBV7-2 and TRBJ2-1, the full variable domain is GAGVSQSPSNKVTEKGKDVELRCDPISGHTALYWYRQSLGQGLEFLIYFQGNSAPDKSGLPSDRFSAERTGGSVSTLTIQRTQQEDSAVYLCASSRYSYNEQFFGPGTRLTVL.

The chain carries TRBV28 and TRBJ1-1; possibly TRBD1 for D (5 bases). Germline lookup yields CDR1 MDHEN and CDR2 SYDVKM. This CDR3 has 16 residues. Deletions cut 8 bases from V and 2 bases from J, with 21 bases between. The CDR3: CASVRGPAGPNTEAFF. In DNA form, the CDR3 reads TGTGCCAGCGTTAGGGGCCCGGCAGGGCCTAACACTGAAGCTTTCTTT.

V is TRBV27 and J is TRBJ2-5; D is perhaps TRBD2 (7 bases). Germline CDR1 MNHEY, CDR2 SMNVEV (reference sequence). The length of the CDR3 is 15 residues. V lost 2 bases and J 2 bases, leaving 12 bases between the germline ends. The CDR3 DNA follows: TGTGCCAGCAGTTTAGGGGGGCGGGGGCAAGAGACCCAGTACTTC. Its translation: CASSLGGRGQETQYF.

The chain links TRBV15 to TRBJ2-6; D is perhaps TRBD1 (6 bases). This CDR3 is 17 amino acids long. CDR1 and CDR2 (germline): LNHNV, YYDKDF (reference sequence). Trimming stripped 5 bases from V and 4 bases from J, with 18 bases between. CDR3 loop: CATSLSTGPGGANVLTF. CDR3 nucleotides: TGTGCCACCAGCTTATCGACAGGCCCGGGGGGGGCCAACGTCCTGACTTTC.

The chain carries TRBV28 and TRBJ2-1; 10 positions agree with TRBD2. With 2 bases clipped from V and 0 bases from J, the junction kept 13 bases outside the gene matches. CDR3 length equals 20 residues. The germline gives CDR1 MDHEN, CDR2 SYDVKM. The CDR3 nucleotides are TGTGCCAGCAGTTTAGATGCGGCTAGCGGGAGCCTCAGCTCCTACAATGAGCAGTTCTTC. Protein sequence: CASSLDAASGSLSSYNEQFF.

The chain has TRBV28 and TRBJ1-1; D gene unclear. Germline V gene data show CDR1 as MDHEN and CDR2 as SYDVKM. V was shortened by 5 bases and J by 8 bases, with 15 bases between the two germline ends. The CDR3 has 13 amino acids. This CDR3 reads CASSQQLFKEAFF. The CDR3 bases are TGTGCCAGCAGTCAGCAGCTGTTTAAAGAAGCTTTCTTT.

The rearrangement uses TRBV7-9 and TRBJ2-3; 13 bases are shared with TRBD2. Trimming at V came to 4 bases and at J to 2 bases, leaving 3 bases not matched to a gene. This CDR3 is built from 16 residues. CDR1 is SEHNR and CDR2 is FQNEAQ in the germline V gene (reference sequence). The CDR3 is CASSSGLAGITDTQYF. The CDR3 DNA reads TGTGCCAGCAGCTCGGGACTAGCGGGAATCACAGATACGCAGTATTTT. The variable domain in full, completed from reference TRBV7-9 and TRBJ2-3, reads DTGVSQNPRHKITKRGQNVTFRCDPISEHNRLYWYRQTLGQGPEFLTYFQNEAQLEKSRLLSDRFSAERPKGSFSTLEIQRTEQGDSAMYLCASSSGLAGITDTQYFGPGTRLTVL.

The V and J genes are TRBV7-8 and TRBJ2-7, with TRBD1 matching over 10 bases. CDR3 length equals 16 residues. Germline V gene sequence: CDR1 SGHVS, CDR2 FQNEAQ. After removal of 5 bases from V and 4 bases from J, the junction contained 11 bases not matched to a gene. CDR3 DNA: TGTGCCAGCAGCACCCGGGACAGGGGATCATTATACGAGCAGTACTTC. Protein: CASSTRDRGSLYEQYF.

This sequence joins TRBV3-1 (or the pseudogene TRBV3-2) and TRBJ2-1; 10 bases agree with TRBD2. CDR3 length equals 14 residues. V dropped 2 bases and J dropped 9; count of bases not matched to a gene: 4. Per germline, CDR1 LGHDT and CDR2 YNNKEL (reference sequence). The CDR3 nucleotides are TGTGCCAGCAGCCAACTCGTAGCGGGAGGTGAGCAGTTCTTC. Its translation is CASSQLVAGGEQFF.